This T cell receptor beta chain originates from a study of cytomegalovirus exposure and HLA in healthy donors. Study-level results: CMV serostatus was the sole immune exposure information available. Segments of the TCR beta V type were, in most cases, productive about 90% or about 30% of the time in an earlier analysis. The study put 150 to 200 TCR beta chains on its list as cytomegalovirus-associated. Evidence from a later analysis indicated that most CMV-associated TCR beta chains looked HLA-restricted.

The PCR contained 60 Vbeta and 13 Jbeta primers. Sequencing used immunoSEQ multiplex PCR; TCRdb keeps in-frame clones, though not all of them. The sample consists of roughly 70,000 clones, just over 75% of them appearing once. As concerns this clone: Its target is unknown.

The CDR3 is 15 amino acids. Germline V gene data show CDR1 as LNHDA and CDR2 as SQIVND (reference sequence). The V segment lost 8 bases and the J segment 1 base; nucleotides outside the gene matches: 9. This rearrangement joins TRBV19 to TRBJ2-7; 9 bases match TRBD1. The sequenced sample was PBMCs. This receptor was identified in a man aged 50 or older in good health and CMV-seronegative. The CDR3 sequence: CASSTGGLLSYEQYF. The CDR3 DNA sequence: TGTGCCAGTTCCACAGGGGGCCTGTTATCCTACGAGCAGTACTTC.